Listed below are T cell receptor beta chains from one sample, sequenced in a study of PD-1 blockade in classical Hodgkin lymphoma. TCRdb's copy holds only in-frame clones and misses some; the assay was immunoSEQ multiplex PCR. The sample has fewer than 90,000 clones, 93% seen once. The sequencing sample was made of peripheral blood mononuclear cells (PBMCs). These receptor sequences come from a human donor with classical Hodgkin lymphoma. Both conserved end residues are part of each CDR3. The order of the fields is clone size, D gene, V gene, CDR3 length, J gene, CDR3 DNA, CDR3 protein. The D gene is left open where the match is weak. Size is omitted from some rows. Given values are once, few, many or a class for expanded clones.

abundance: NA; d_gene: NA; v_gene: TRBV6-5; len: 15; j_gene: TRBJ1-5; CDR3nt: TGTGCCAGCAGAGCCTCCGGGACGGCAAATCAGCCTCAGCATTTT; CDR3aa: CASRASGTANQPQHF
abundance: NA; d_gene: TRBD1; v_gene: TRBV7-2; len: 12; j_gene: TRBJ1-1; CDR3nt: TGTGCCACCAACAGGGGAGACTTTGAAGCTTTCTTT; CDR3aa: CATNRGDFEAFF
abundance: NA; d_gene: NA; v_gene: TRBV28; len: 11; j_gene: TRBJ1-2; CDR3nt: TGTGCCAGCAGTTTCCTAGGCGGCTACACCTTC; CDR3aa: CASSFLGGYTF
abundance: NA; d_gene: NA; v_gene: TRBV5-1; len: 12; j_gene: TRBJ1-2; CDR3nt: TGCGCCAGCAGCTATACGAACTATGGCTACACCTTC; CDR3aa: CASSYTNYGYTF
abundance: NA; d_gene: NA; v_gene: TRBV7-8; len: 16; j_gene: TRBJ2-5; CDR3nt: TGTGCCAGCAGCTTTCACCCGGCTAGTATAAAAGAGACCCAGTACTTC; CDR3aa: CASSFHPASIKETQYF
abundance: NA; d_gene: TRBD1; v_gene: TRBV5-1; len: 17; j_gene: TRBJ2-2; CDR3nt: TGCGCCAGCAGCTTCGAAGGACAGGGTTGGAACACCGGGGAGCTGTTTTTT; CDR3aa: CASSFEGQGWNTGELFF
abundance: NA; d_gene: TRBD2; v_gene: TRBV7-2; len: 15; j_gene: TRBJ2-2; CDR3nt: TGTGCCAGCACCAATAGCGGGAGGTTGACCGGGGAGCTGTTTTTT; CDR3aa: CASTNSGRLTGELFF
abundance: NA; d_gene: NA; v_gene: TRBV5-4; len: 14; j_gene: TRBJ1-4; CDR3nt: TGTGCCAGCAGCTTGGGGGGGGGCGAGGAAAAACTGTTTTTT; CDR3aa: CASSLGGGEEKLFF
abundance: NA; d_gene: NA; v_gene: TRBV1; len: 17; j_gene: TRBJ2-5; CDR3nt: TGCACCAGCAGCCAAGGGAGCGGGGGTGGTGGTGAGGAGACCCAGTACTTC; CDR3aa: CTSSQGSGGGGEETQYF
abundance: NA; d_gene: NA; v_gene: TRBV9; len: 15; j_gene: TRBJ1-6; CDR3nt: TGTGCCAGCAGCGTAGCCGGGAACTATAATTCACCCCTCCACTTT; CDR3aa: CASSVAGNYNSPLHF
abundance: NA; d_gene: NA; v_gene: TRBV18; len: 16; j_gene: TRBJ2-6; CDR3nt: TGTGCCAGCTCACTTACACAGGGCTCAGGGGCCAACGTCCTGACTTTC; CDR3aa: CASSLTQGSGANVLTF
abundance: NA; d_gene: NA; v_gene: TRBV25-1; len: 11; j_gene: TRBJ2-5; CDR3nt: TGTGCCAGCAGTGAACGGGGGACCCAGTACTTC; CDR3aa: CASSERGTQYF
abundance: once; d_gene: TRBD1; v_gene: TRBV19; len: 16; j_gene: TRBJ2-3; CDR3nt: TGTGCCAGTAGTAACCGGGACAGGGTCCCCCCAGATACGCAGTATTTT; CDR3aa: CASSNRDRVPPDTQYF
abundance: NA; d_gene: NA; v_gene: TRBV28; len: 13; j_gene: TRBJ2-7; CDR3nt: TGTGCCAGCAGTTTAGTCAGGTCCTACGAGCAGTACTTC; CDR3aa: CASSLVRSYEQYF
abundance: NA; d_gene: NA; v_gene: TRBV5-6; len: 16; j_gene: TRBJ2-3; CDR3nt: TGTGCCAGCAGCTCCTCCGGCAGGGGAGTCCCAGATACGCAGTATTTT; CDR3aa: CASSSSGRGVPDTQYF
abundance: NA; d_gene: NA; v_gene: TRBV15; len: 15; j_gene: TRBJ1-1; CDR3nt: TGTGCCACCAGCAGAGGAGGAACCTCAATCACTGAAGCTTTCTTT; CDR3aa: CATSRGGTSITEAFF
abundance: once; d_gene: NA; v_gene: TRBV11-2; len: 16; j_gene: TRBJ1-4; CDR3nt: TGTGCCAGCAGCTTTACAGGCAGTGCAACTAATGAAAAACTGTTTTTT; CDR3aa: CASSFTGSATNEKLFF
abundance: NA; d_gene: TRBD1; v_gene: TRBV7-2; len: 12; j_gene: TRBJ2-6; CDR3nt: TGTGCCAGCAGCCGGGACAGTCCCGTGCTGACTTTC; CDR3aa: CASSRDSPVLTF
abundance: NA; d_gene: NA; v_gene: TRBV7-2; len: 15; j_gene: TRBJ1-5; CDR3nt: TGTGCCAGCAGCTTAGGACGGGGACTCGATCAGCCCCAGCATTTT; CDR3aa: CASSLGRGLDQPQHF
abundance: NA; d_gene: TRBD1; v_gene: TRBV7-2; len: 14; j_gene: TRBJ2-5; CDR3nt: TGTGCCAGCAGCTTTAGACAGGGTGCAGAGACCCAGTACTTC; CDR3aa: CASSFRQGAETQYF
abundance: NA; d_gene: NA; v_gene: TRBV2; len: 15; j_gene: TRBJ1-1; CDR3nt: TGTGCCAGCAGTGACCTACAGGGTGCGAAGACTGAAGCTTTCTTT; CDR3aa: CASSDLQGAKTEAFF
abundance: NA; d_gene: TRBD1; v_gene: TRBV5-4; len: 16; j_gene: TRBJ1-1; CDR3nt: TGTGCCAGCAGCTCCCCCCAGGGGGTATCGAACACTGAAGCTTTCTTT; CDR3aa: CASSSPQGVSNTEAFF
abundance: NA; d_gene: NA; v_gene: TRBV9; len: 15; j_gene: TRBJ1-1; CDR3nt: TGTGCCAGCAGCGCATACGACACAACCCCCACTGAAGCTTTCTTT; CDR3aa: CASSAYDTTPTEAFF
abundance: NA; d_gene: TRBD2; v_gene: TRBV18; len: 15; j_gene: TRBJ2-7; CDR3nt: TGTGCCAGCTCACGGGCTAGCGGGGGCCCCGGTGAGCAGTACTTC; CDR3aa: CASSRASGGPGEQYF
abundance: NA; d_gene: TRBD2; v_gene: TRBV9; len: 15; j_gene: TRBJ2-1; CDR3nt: TGTGCCAGCAGCCAGAGCGGGGGCCCCTACAATGAGCAGTTCTTC; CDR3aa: CASSQSGGPYNEQFF
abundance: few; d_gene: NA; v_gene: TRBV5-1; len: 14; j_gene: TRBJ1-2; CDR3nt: TGCGCCAGCAGCCCCGACCCAGCGGGGTATGGCTACACCTTC; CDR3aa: CASSPDPAGYGYTF
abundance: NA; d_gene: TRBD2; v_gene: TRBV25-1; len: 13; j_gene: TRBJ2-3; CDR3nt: TGTGCGAGGGAGGGCACGAACACAGATACGCAGTATTTT; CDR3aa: CAREGTNTDTQYF
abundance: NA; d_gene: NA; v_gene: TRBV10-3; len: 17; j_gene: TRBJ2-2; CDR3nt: TGTGCCATCAGTGAGTCGACTCCTGGGAGAAACACCGGGGAGCTGTTTTTT; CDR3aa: CAISESTPGRNTGELFF
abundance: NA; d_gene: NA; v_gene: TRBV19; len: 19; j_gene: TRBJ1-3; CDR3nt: TGTGCCAGTAGTATCCCGGCTGCCCTACCAGGGAGCTCTGGAAACACCATATATTTT; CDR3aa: CASSIPAALPGSSGNTIYF
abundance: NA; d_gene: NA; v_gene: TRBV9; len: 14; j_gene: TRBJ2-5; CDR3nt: TGTGCCAGCAGCGTAGAGGGCCTTGGTGAGACCCAGTACTTC; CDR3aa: CASSVEGLGETQYF
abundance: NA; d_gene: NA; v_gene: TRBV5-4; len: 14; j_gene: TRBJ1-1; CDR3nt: TGTGCCAGCAGCTTGAGGGATGTCGGGACTGAAGCTTTCTTT; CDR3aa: CASSLRDVGTEAFF
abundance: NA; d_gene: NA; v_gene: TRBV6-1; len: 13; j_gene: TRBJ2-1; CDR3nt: TGTGCCAGCAGTGTGGCAGGGTACAATGAGCAGTTCTTC; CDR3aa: CASSVAGYNEQFF
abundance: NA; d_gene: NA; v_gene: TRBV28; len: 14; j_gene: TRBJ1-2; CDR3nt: TGTGCCAGCAGTTTTCTGCGACCCCCGCATGGCTACACCTTC; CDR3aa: CASSFLRPPHGYTF
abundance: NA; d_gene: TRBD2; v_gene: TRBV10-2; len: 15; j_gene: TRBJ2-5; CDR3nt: TGCGCCAGCAGTGTTCCGGGGGGAGGTGGAGAGACCCAGTACTTC; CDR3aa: CASSVPGGGGETQYF
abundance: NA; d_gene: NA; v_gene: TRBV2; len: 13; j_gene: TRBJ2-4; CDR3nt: TGTGCCAGCAGTGAACTGAGGGAGGACATTCAGTACTTC; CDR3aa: CASSELREDIQYF
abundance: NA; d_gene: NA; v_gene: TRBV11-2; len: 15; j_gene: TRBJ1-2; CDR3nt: TGTGCCAGCAGCTTAGGGGGGGCAGCTCCCTATGGCTACACCTTC; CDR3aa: CASSLGGAAPYGYTF
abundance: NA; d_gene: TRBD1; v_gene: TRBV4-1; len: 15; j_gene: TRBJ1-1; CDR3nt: TGCGCCAGCAGCCAATCGGGCAGGGGGAGCACTGAAGCTTTCTTT; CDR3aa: CASSQSGRGSTEAFF
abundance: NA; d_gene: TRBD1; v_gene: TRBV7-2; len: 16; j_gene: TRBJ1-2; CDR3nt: TGTGCCAGCAGCTTAACGGGACAGGGGGCTTACTATGGCTACACCTTC; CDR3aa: CASSLTGQGAYYGYTF
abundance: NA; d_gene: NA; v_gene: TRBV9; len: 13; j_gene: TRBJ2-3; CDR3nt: TGTGCCAGCAGCCCCAGTGGCCCAGATACGCAGTATTTT; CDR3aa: CASSPSGPDTQYF
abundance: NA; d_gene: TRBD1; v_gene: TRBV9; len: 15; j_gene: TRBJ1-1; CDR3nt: TGTGCCAGCAGCGCGCAGGGGGCGCGGGGCACTGAAGCTTTCTTT; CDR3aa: CASSAQGARGTEAFF
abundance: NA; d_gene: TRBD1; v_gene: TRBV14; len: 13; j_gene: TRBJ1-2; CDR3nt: TGTGCCAGCAGCCCGACAGGGAGGTATGGCTACACCTTC; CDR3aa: CASSPTGRYGYTF
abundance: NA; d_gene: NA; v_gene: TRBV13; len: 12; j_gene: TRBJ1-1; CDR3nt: TGTGCCAGCAGCTCCGACAGGAGAGAAGCTTTCTTT; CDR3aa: CASSSDRREAFF
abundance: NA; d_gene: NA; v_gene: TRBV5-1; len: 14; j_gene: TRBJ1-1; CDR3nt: TGCGCCAGCAGTCAGGACAGCCAGAACACTGAAGCTTTCTTT; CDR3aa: CASSQDSQNTEAFF
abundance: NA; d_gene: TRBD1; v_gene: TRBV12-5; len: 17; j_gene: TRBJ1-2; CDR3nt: TGTGCTAGTGGCAAAACCCGAACGGACAGGGAGGCCTATGGCTACACCTTC; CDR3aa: CASGKTRTDREAYGYTF
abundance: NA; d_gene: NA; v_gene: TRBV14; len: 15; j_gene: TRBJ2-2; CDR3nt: TGTGCCAGCAGCCAGCCGGTAGGAGGCACCGGGGAGCTGTTTTTT; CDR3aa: CASSQPVGGTGELFF
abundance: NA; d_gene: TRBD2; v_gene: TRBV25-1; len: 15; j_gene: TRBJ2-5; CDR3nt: TGTGCCAGCAGCCCCTCGGCTAGCGGGACGGAGACCCAGTACTTC; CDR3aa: CASSPSASGTETQYF
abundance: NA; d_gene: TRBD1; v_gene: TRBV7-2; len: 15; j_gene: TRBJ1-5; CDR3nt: TGTGCCAGCAGCTTGACAGGGTTGAGCAATCAGCCCCAGCATTTT; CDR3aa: CASSLTGLSNQPQHF
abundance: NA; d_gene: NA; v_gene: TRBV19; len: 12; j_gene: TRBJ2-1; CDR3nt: TGTGCCAGCGCCCTAGAGATCAATGAGCAGTTCTTC; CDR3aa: CASALEINEQFF
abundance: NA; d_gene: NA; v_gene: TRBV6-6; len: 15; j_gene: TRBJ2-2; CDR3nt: TGTGCCAGCAGTTCCCGGGAGCGCAACACCGGGGAGCTGTTTTTT; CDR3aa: CASSSRERNTGELFF
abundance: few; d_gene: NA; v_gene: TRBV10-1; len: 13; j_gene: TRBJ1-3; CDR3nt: TGCGCCGCCAGGGAGCTCTCTGGAAACACCATATATTTT; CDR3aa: CAARELSGNTIYF
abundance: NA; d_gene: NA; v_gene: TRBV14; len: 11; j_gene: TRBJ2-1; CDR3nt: TGTGCCAGCAGCATAGGTAATGAGCAGTTCTTC; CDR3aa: CASSIGNEQFF
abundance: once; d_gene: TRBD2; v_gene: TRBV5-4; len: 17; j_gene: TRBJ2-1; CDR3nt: TGTGCCAGCAGCGTATGGACTAGCGGGAGGGCGGGGAATGAGCAGTTCTTC; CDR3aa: CASSVWTSGRAGNEQFF
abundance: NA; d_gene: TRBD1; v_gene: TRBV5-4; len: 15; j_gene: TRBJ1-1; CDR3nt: TGTGCCAGCAGCTTGGGGACAGGCACGAACACTGAAGCTTTCTTT; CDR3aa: CASSLGTGTNTEAFF
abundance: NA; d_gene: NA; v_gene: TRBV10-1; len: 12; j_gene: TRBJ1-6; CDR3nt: TGCGCCAGCAGTCCTAATAATTCACCCCTCCACTTT; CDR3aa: CASSPNNSPLHF
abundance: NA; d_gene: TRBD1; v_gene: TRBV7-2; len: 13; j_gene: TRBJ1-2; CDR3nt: TGTGCCAGCAGCTTGTCACAGGGGGTTGGCTACACCTTC; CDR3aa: CASSLSQGVGYTF
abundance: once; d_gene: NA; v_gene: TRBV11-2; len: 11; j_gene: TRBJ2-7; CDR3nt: TGTGCCAGCAGCCGGATAGACGAGCAGTACTTC; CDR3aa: CASSRIDEQYF
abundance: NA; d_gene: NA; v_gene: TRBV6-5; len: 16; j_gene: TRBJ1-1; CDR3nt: TGTGCCAGCAGTTACTCGACCAGGGAAGGGTGGACTGAAGCTTTCTTT; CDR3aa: CASSYSTREGWTEAFF
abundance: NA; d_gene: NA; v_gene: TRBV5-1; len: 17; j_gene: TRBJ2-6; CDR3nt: TGCGCCAGCAGCGGCGGCAGAAAGACCTCTGGGGCCAACGTCCTGACTTTC; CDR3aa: CASSGGRKTSGANVLTF
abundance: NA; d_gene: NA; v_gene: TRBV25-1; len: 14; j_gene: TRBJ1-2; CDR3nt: TGTGCCAGCAGTCACCCCGAGGCCTACCATGGCTACACCTTC; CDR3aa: CASSHPEAYHGYTF